The sequence of this T cell receptor beta chain was determined in a study of T-cell reconstitution after alpha-beta-depleted transplantation in children. The CDR3 is made up of 13 amino acids. V lost 1 base and J lost 6, with 9 bases in between. Looked up from germline, CDR1 is SGHDN and CDR2 is FVKESK. Preparation of the TCRbeta library was carried out with unique molecular identifiers. One entry per CDR3 protein results from TCRdb running MiXCR on the PCR reads. In the table there are 500,000 or so distinct CDR3 sequences, approximately 32% of which are singletons. This receptor was obtained from a human donor who donated a stem cell graft to a child with aplastic anemia. J is TRBJ1-2 and V is TRBV14; unclear D gene. The source was PBMCs from the stem cell graft donor, collected from the stem cell graft. The CDR3 is CASSQVVGHGYTF. CDR3 coding DNA: TGTGCCAGCAGCCAAGTAGTAGGACATGGCTACACCTTC. Together with reference TRBV14 and TRBJ1-2, the CDR3 gives the full variable domain: EAGVTQFPSHSVIEKGQTVTLRCDPISGHDNLYWYRRVMGKEIKFLLHFVKESKQDESGMPNNRFLAERTGGTYSTLKVQPAELEDSGVYFCASSQVVGHGYTFGSGTRLTVV.